The 2 T cell receptor beta chains below come from one sample, sequenced in a study of T cell responses to AZD1222 COVID-19 vaccine. The data were produced by immunoSEQ multiplex PCR, yet TCRdb's version contains in-frame clones alone and is incomplete. The repertoire holds 120,000 or so clones, with approximately 88% as singletons. This specimen was peripheral blood, taken on day 0 of AZD1222 vaccination. All receptors come from an adult in good health.

The gene calls are TRBV7-9 and TRBJ1-3, with a tentative D call TRBD1 (6 bases). CDR3 length equals 14 residues. CDR1 is SEHNR and CDR2 is FQNEAQ in the germline V gene (reference sequence). Between the trimmed V and J ends, which lost 3 bases and 1 base, there was a span of 7 bases. The CDR3 DNA reads TGTGCCAGCAGCTTTACAGGGTCTGGAAACACCATATATTTT. This sequence encodes CASSFTGSGNTIYF.

This clone was seen only a few times. The chain couples TRBV28 to TRBJ1-4; TRBD1 aligns across 7 bases. The CDR3 has 13 residues. Germline lookup yields CDR1 MDHEN and CDR2 SYDVKM. The DNA of the CDR3 is TGTGCTTCACGACAGGGCTATAATGAAAAACTGTTTTTT. This gives the protein CASRQGYNEKLFF.